This TCR beta chain was observed in a study of human T cells and chemical hapten exposure. Study background: It was small differences in pooled library volume that mainly caused per-sample TCR yields to vary.

Time point in this sample: patch test 1, 2 weeks after DPC sensitization. The treatment denotes: therapeutic diphenylcyclopropenone sensitization with weekly scalp DPC. Extraction of total RNA was performed on unfractionated whole blood. Germline V lookup: CDR1 SGDLS, CDR2 YYNGEE. CDR3 length: 15 amino acids. V lost 4 bases to trimming and J lost 4 bases, with 18 bases between them. TCRdb independently ran MiXCR on the RACE reads; one entry per CDR3 protein. Of 150,000 to 200,000 distinct CDR3 sequences listed, roughly 15% are singletons. This sequence was found in a woman in her twenties or thirties with alopecia areata. Some clones in this sample may be carry-over from other donors' samples. Sequencing was performed on whole blood, taken in connection with sensitization to the hapten diphenylcyclopropenone (DPC). V is TRBV9 and J is TRBJ2-7, with D tentatively TRBD1 or TRBD2 (5 bases each). The CDR3 is CASSTKPGPNYEQYF. The CDR3 nucleotides are TGTGCCAGCAGCACAAAGCCGGGACCGAATTACGAGCAGTACTTC.